This section outlines one TCR beta chain sequence together with its context. These data originate in a study of PD-1 and CTLA-4 blockade in melanoma. CDR1 and CDR2 from the germline V gene are SGDLS and YYNGEE. V was trimmed by 0 bases and J by 6 bases, leaving 10 bases between them. The CDR3 loop spans 14 amino acids. The method was immunoSEQ multiplex PCR; TCRdb's version includes in-frame clones alone and lacks a portion of them. The sample consists of roughly 30,000 clones, around 90% of them appearing once. The sequence derives from a human donor with melanoma. The specimen was CD8+ T cells from peripheral blood, collected before anti-PD-1 treatment. V and J are TRBV9 and TRBJ1-5, with D maybe TRBD1 (5 bases). CDR3 sequence reads: CASSVGGLGQPQHF. CDR3 nucleotide sequence: TGTGCCAGCAGCGTAGGGGGACTTGGTCAGCCCCAGCATTTT.